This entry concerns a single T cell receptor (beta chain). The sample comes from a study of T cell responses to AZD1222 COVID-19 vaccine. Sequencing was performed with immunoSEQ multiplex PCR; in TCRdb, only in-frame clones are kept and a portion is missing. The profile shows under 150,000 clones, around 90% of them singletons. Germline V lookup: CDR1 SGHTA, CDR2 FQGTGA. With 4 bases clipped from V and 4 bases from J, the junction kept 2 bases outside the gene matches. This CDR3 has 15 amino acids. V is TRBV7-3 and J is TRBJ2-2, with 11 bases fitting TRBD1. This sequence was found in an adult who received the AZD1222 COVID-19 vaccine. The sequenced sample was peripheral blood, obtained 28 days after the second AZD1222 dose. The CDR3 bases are TGTGCCAGCAGCTCCGGGACAGGGGGCACCGGGGAGCTGTTTTTT. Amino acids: CASSSGTGGTGELFF.